This passage covers 17 T cell receptor beta chains from one sample sequenced in a study of T cell responses to AZD1222 COVID-19 vaccine. Repertoires were generated with immunoSEQ multiplex PCR, while TCRdb's copy carries only in-frame clones and drops some. Seen here are about 120,000 clones, approximately 90% observed once, and the top ten hold around 3.8%. The source material was peripheral blood, sampled 28 days after the second dose of the MenACWY control vaccine. All receptors derive from an adult who received the MenACWY meningococcal vaccine as a control.

This sequence joins TRBV10-3 and TRBJ2-3; the match to TRBD2 covers 10 bases. V gave up 7 bases and J gave up 6 bases; unmatched junction bases: 7. The length of the CDR3 is 14 residues. The germline V gene encodes CDR1 ENHRY and CDR2 SYGVKD. CDR3 sequence (DNA): TGTGCCATCACCAGCGGGAGGGCTTCCGATACGCAGTATTTT. As protein: CAITSGRASDTQYF.

This sequence joins TRBV28 and TRBJ2-3; D perhaps matches TRBD2 (7 bases). V was trimmed by 5 bases and J by 2 bases, leaving 26 bases between them. The CDR3 length is 19 residues. The germline V gene encodes CDR1 MDHEN and CDR2 SYDVKM. The CDR3: CASSPLPLGASGYTDTQYF. In DNA, the CDR3 is TGTGCCAGCAGTCCTTTACCTCTGGGGGCTAGCGGATACACAGATACGCAGTATTTT.

This chain links TRBV9 with TRBJ2-1; D is uncertain. Germline V gene lookup returns CDR1 SGDLS and CDR2 YYNGEE. V lost 0 bases and J lost 8, with 18 bases in between. The CDR3 extends over 16 amino acids. In DNA form, the CDR3 reads TGTGCCAGCAGCGTAGAATCCGGTATACTTCCCGATGAGCAGTTCTTC. Its protein is CASSVESGILPDEQFF.

CDR3 coding DNA: TGTGCCAGCGAAACCTCGGACAGGCGGGCACTGGGAAAACTGTTTTTT. Translated, it gives CASETSDRRALGKLFF. The V gene is TRBV28, the J gene TRBJ1-4; 7 bases line up with TRBD1. The CDR3 extends over 16 amino acids. Germline lookup yields CDR1 MDHEN and CDR2 SYDVKM. V gave up 8 bases and J gave up 10 bases; unmatched junction bases: 19. The full variable domain, its missing parts supplied by reference TRBV28 and TRBJ1-4, is DVKVTQSSRYLVKRTGEKVFLECVQDMDHENMFWYRQDPGLGLRLIYFSYDVKMKEKGDIPEGYSVSREKKERFSLILESASTNQTSMYLCASETSDRRALGKLFFGSGTQLSVL.

The chain links TRBV5-1 to TRBJ2-7; D possibly corresponds to TRBD2 (6 bases). Germline assignment: CDR1 SGHRS and CDR2 YFSETQ. Deletions cut 1 base from V and 2 bases from J, with 13 bases between. This CDR3 has 15 residues. The DNA of the CDR3 is TGCGCCAGCAGCTTGAGGGGAGGCCCAACCTACGAGCAGTACTTC. Protein product: CASSLRGGPTYEQYF.

The chain recombines TRBV24-1 with TRBJ1-3; D call uncertain. Germline lookup yields CDR1 KGHDR and CDR2 SFDVKD. The CDR3 is 16 residues long. The ends were cut back, 3 bases at V and 0 bases at J, with 11 bases in the middle. For the CDR3, the DNA is TGTGCCACCAGTGATCCACGGAAGAGCTCTGGAAACACCATATATTTT. Translating it yields CATSDPRKSSGNTIYF.

This clone showed up many times. The rearrangement joins TRBV27 to TRBJ2-3; 16 bases line up with TRBD2. V shed 3 bases, J shed 2 bases, and the junction held 11 bases outside the gene matches. The CDR3 consists of 20 residues. Germline V gene data show CDR1 as MNHEY and CDR2 as SMNVEV (reference sequence). The CDR3 spells CASSFLVPGLAGGTTDTQYF. CDR3 coding DNA: TGTGCCAGCAGTTTTTTAGTCCCGGGACTAGCGGGAGGGACCACAGATACGCAGTATTTT.

The chain carries TRBV15 and TRBJ2-1, with 7 bases matching TRBD1. With 2 bases clipped from V and 9 bases from J, the junction kept 4 bases outside the gene matches. The CDR3 is 13 amino acids. Per germline, CDR1 LNHNV and CDR2 YYDKDF (reference sequence). CDR3 coding DNA: TGTGCCACCAGCAGAACAGGGGTTGGTGAGCAGTTCTTC. It is translated as CATSRTGVGEQFF.

This chain uses TRBV7-2 with TRBJ2-3; D ambiguous. Germline V gene lookup returns CDR1 SGHTA and CDR2 FQGNSA. The germline V and J ends were trimmed by 5 bases and 3 bases, with 15 bases remaining between them. CDR3 length equals 15 residues. DNA for the CDR3: TGTGCCAGCAGCCAATCCTATGAGAGAACAGATACGCAGTATTTT. Protein sequence: CASSQSYERTDTQYF.

V and J are TRBV28 and TRBJ2-1; TRBD1 agrees at 11 bases. Unmatched junction bases numbered 23, after V lost 5 bases and J lost 8 bases. The CDR3 is 20 residues long. Per the germline V gene, CDR1 is MDHEN and CDR2 is SYDVKM. The CDR3 bases are TGTGCCAGCAGTCCCATAGGTATTGGGGGTGGACAGGGGGCTAAGCATGAGCAGTTCTTC. Translated: CASSPIGIGGGQGAKHEQFF.

The genes are TRBV5-8 and TRBJ2-1; D tentatively reads TRBD1 or TRBD2 (5 bases each). The CDR3 has 14 residues. The germline V gene encodes CDR1 SGHTS and CDR2 YDEGEE. Trimming pared 5 bases from V and 2 bases from J, leaving 11 bases between. The CDR3 DNA is TGTGCCAGCAGGTCACCGGGACCCTACAATGAGCAGTTCTTC. Its translation: CASRSPGPYNEQFF.

The rearrangement uses TRBV4-1 and TRBJ2-2; 7 nucleotides line up with TRBD2. From germline, CDR1 is MGHRA and CDR2 YSYEKL. CDR3 length equals 17 residues. V was pared by 4 bases and J by 8 bases, with 16 bases of the junction left unmatched. CDR3 sequence reads: CASSRRASGLPGGELFF. DNA of the CDR3: TGCGCCAGCAGCCGAAGGGCCTCGGGACTACCCGGGGGGGAGCTGTTTTTT.

The chain employs TRBV15 and TRBJ2-4, with D perhaps being TRBD1 or TRBD2 (5 bases each). The V end lost 6 bases, the J end lost 3 bases, and 15 bases lay between the germline ends. The CDR3 sequence is 15 residues long. Looked up from germline, CDR1 is LNHNV and CDR2 is YYDKDF (reference sequence). CDR3 nucleotides: TGTGCCACCAGAGACAGCCGAGGGGACAAAAACATTCAGTACTTC. Amino acids: CATRDSRGDKNIQYF.

For this clone: The germline gene is not matched at one end of the junction; a read error may be the cause. The chain employs TRBV5-1 and TRBJ2-1; the match to TRBD1 covers 7 bases. CDR1 is SGHRS, CDR2 YFSETQ, per germline. The CDR3 is made up of 12 amino acids. CDR3 protein: CASSLGDSEEFF. The CDR3 DNA reads as TGCGCCAGCAGCTTGGGGGACAGTGAGGAGTTCTTC.

The J gene is TRBJ2-5, the V gene TRBV7-2; unclear D gene. Looked up from germline, CDR1 is SGHTA and CDR2 is FQGNSA. The CDR3 covers 14 residues. V lost 1 base and J 7 bases, leaving 13 bases between the germline ends. The CDR3, as DNA: TGTGCCAGCAGCTTAGAACCTACGGCCGGGACCCAGTACTTC. Translated: CASSLEPTAGTQYF.

The chain employs TRBV28 and TRBJ2-3, with 7 bases fitting TRBD1. Germline loops: CDR1 MDHEN, CDR2 SYDVKM. The J segment lost 2 bases and the V segment lost 6 bases, leaving 5 bases of the junction unmatched. The CDR3 has 14 amino acids. For the CDR3, the DNA is TGTGCCAGCAGGGGGACAGCAAACACAGATACGCAGTATTTT. Its protein is CASRGTANTDTQYF.

The chain carries TRBV11-2 and TRBJ1-2; possibly TRBD1 for D (6 bases). This CDR3 contains 14 residues. V was clipped by 5 bases and J by 12 bases, with 22 bases between them. CDR1 and CDR2 from the germline V gene are SGHAT and FQNNGV. The CDR3 is CASSIREVEGVHTF. The CDR3 DNA follows: TGTGCCAGCAGCATAAGAGAGGTGGAGGGGGTCCACACCTTC.